This T cell receptor (beta chain) was identified in a study of T cell responses to AZD1222 COVID-19 vaccine. General study results and limits: Baseline seropositivity occurred in only a handful of AZD1222 recipients.

Assay used: immunoSEQ multiplex PCR; TCRdb lists only in-frame clones, some missing. Of about 100,000 clones listed, approximately 90% are singletons. Comments on this clone: Its antigen is unknown.

The specimen was peripheral blood, collected on day 0 of AZD1222 vaccination. This sequence was found in an adult in good health.

The CDR3 region is CASSSGLLGGGGNTIYF. The CDR3 DNA is TGTGCCAGCAGCTCAGGCCTGCTGGGGGGTGGAGGAAACACCATATATTTT. The rearrangement uses TRBV6-2 or TRBV6-3 and TRBJ1-3; D might be TRBD1 (5 bases). There are 17 residues in the CDR3. Germline-derived CDR1 and CDR2 are MNHEY and SVGEGT. The germline V and J ends were trimmed by 6 bases and 4 bases, with 22 bases remaining between them.